The next 3 T cell receptor beta chains were all read from a single sample in a study of radiotherapy plus CTLA-4 blockade in lung cancer. The method was immunoSEQ multiplex PCR; TCRdb's version includes in-frame clones alone and lacks a portion of them. The sample lists about 51,000 clones; roughly three quarters were seen once. Sequences were derived from peripheral blood, sampled from a patient treated with radiotherapy plus ipilimumab. These receptor sequences come from a human donor with non-small cell lung cancer who had a complete response to radiotherapy plus ipilimumab.

Concerning this clone: The junction shows a germline mismatch at one end, possibly a read error. The chain carries TRBV7-7 and TRBJ1-3; 7 bases match TRBD1. This CDR3 spans 16 amino acids. The germline V gene has CDR1 SSHAT and CDR2 FNYEAQ (reference sequence). DNA for the CDR3: TGTGCTAGCAGCTTTAAGGGACAGAGCTCTGGAAACACCATATATTTT. This gives the protein CASSFKGQSSGNTIYF.

The chain uses TRBV7-6 and TRBJ1-2, with 7 bases aligning to TRBD1. CDR3 length: 16 residues. The J segment lost 8 bases and the V segment lost 1 base, leaving 13 bases of the junction unmatched. The germline V gene has CDR1 SGHVS and CDR2 FNYEAQ. CDR3 in DNA: TGTGCCAGCAGCTTAGTCCCAGACAGGGCCCGGAGGGGCTACACCTTC. Translated: CASSLVPDRARRGYTF.

The chain couples TRBV6-4 to TRBJ1-2; no firm D call. Between the trimmed V and J ends, which lost 3 bases and 7 bases, there was a span of 9 bases. Looked up from germline, CDR1 is MRHNA and CDR2 is SNTAGT. CDR3 length: 12 residues. The CDR3: CASSEAGGGYTF. CDR3 nucleotides: TGTGCCAGCAGTGAGGCGGGTGGTGGCTACACCTTC.